These T cell receptor beta chains were read from a single sample in a study of blood T cell repertoires in COVID-19. TCRdb's table, derived via immunoSEQ multiplex PCR, lists solely in-frame clones and lacks some. The repertoire holds just under 250,000 clones, with 75% to 90% as singletons. Sequences were obtained from PBMCs or T cells enriched from blood (not recorded which). The receptors here all came from a woman aged 30 to 39 who had recovered from COVID-19. Each CDR3 is given without its conserved first and last residue. Fields, in order: J gene, V gene, CDR3 protein.

TRBJ2-3,TRBV7-2,ASSLAVVSLYTDTQY
TRBJ2-2,TRBV11-3,ASSPQREAGELF
TRBJ2-7,TRBV30,AWSRGQVREQY
TRBJ2-7,TRBV19,ASSTTSGTYEQY
TRBJ1-6,TRBV5-8,ASSGGSSYNSPLH
TRBJ2-1,TRBV12-3/TRBV12-4,ASSPEHGNEQF
TRBJ1-5,TRBV19,ASSTRQDNQPQH
TRBJ2-2,TRBV9,ASSPLPGGDANTGELF
TRBJ2-1,TRBV4-3,ASSPGENEQF
TRBJ2-3,TRBV5-1,ASSSGTSGRWADTQY
TRBJ2-7,TRBV27,ASRYRLSYEQY
TRBJ2-2,TRBV11-1,ASSFNMGSSTGELF
TRBJ1-1,TRBV30,AWSRSVEGFEAF
TRBJ1-2,TRBV7-2,ASSLGGDTGLNYGYT
TRBJ2-1,TRBV4-2,ASSQGWEGFYEQF
TRBJ2-1,TRBV3-1/TRBV3-2,ASSQEAGGPFNEQF
TRBJ2-7,TRBV6-5,ASSPNSYEQY
TRBJ2-1,TRBV9,ASSISGTGGEQF
TRBJ2-1,TRBV7-2,ASSFPSYRALNNEQF
TRBJ1-2,TRBV7-2,ASSLSQGAGGYT
TRBJ1-1,TRBV21-1,ASIGGASGTEAF
TRBJ2-1,TRBV6-4,ASSTSGRYHNEQF
TRBJ1-5,TRBV4-1,ASSQDQGQPQH
TRBJ1-5,TRBV2,ASSSQGADQPQH
TRBJ2-3,TRBV5-1,ASSLVFGSGDTQY
TRBJ2-1,TRBV7-2,ASSLQGTGGYNEQF
TRBJ2-1,TRBV10-1,ASSPINGQGSNNEQF
TRBJ2-3,TRBV7-6,ASSPRTGEWDTQY
TRBJ2-7,TRBV4-2,ASSQDLGDEQY
TRBJ2-7,TRBV27,ASSPSGQADYEQY
TRBJ1-5,TRBV10-3,AIRPGTPTVPPNQPQH
TRBJ1-5,TRBV19,ASSIDRSNQPQH
TRBJ1-2,TRBV3-1/TRBV3-2,ASSPSPSTGGYGYT
TRBJ2-7,TRBV12-5,ASGPGLGEQY
TRBJ1-2,TRBV5-5,ASSLPQGAYGYT
TRBJ1-5,TRBV6-2/TRBV6-3,ASSYTQGPQH
TRBJ1-2,TRBV7-6,ASSLNTRGTGDSGYT
TRBJ2-5,TRBV14,ASSQDGLAGAATQY
TRBJ1-2,TRBV4-2,ASSLLGGRGDYGYT
TRBJ1-5,TRBV27,ASSLGGGSQPQH
TRBJ2-7,TRBV29-1,SVTANSYEQY
TRBJ2-1,TRBV18,ASSQSGTGFHNEQF
TRBJ1-2,TRBV12-5,ASGLVRQGSNYGYT
TRBJ2-3,TRBV5-8,ASSLGTSGTSTDTQY
TRBJ1-2,TRBV2,ASSVDGAGYT
TRBJ2-1,TRBV19,ASSVPGLGEQF